This paragraph covers one T cell receptor (beta chain) sequence. The germline V gene has CDR1 GTSNPN and CDR2 SVGIG (reference sequence). Trimming stripped 0 bases from V and 7 bases from J, with 13 bases between. The CDR3 consists of 14 residues. These data come from a study of blood T cell repertoires in COVID-19. Study information: PBMCs, B-cell-depleted T cells, or T cells provided the cDNA or gDNA that made up the material.

The assay was immunoSEQ multiplex PCR, and TCRdb's table has in-frame clones only and misses some. The sample lists about 80,000 clones, around 88% occurring once. The sequencing input was peripheral blood. The rearrangement uses TRBV30 and TRBJ2-1; D is unclear. The TCR sequence derives from an elderly woman with active or convalescent COVID-19. The CDR3: CAWSVPPGRNEQFF. The DNA of the CDR3 is TGTGCCTGGAGTGTACCACCCGGCAGGAATGAGCAGTTCTTC.